Following are 15 T cell receptor beta chains from one sample sequenced in a study of shared clonotypes between healthy human individuals. The assay was immunoSEQ multiplex PCR, and TCRdb's table has in-frame clones only and misses some. The sample contains millions of clones, 95% of which appear only once. What was sequenced was naive CD4+ T cells sorted from blood. As for subset: CD45RA+ positively selected. These receptor sequences come from a man between 18 and 35 years old in good health.

This clone was counted a single time. J is TRBJ2-7 and V is TRBV6-1; TRBD1 aligns across 9 bases. Germline values: CDR1 MNHNS, CDR2 SASEGT. The CDR3 length is 13 residues. The trim removed 6 bases at V and 0 bases at J, leaving 0 bases unmatched. CDR3 protein: CASRTGGSYEQYF. CDR3 DNA sequence: TGTGCCAGCAGGACAGGGGGCTCCTACGAGCAGTACTTC.

This sequence joins TRBV7-2 and TRBJ2-3; maybe TRBD2 (5 bases). Trimming pared 5 bases from V and 5 bases from J, leaving 8 bases between. The CDR3 totals 12 residues. Germline V gene lookup returns CDR1 SGHTA and CDR2 FQGNSA. The CDR3 loop reads CASSHAGDTQYF. The CDR3 region has the DNA TGTGCCAGCAGCCACGCGGGAGATACGCAGTATTTT.

The rearrangement joins TRBV28 to TRBJ1-6, with D perhaps TRBD1 (6 bases). CDR1 MDHEN and CDR2 SYDVKM come from the germline V gene. CDR3 length equals 15 residues. V lost 6 bases to trimming and J lost 5 bases, with 14 bases between them. Written as DNA, the CDR3 is TGTGCCAGCAGGCCCTACAGGGCCGATAATTCACCCCTCCACTTT. Protein product: CASRPYRADNSPLHF.

CDR3: CASSSGPSSNQPQHF. For the CDR3, the DNA is TGCGCCAGCAGTTCCGGGCCCAGTAGCAATCAGCCCCAGCATTTT. The chain recombines TRBV4-1 with TRBJ1-5; D gene uncertain. Trimming took 6 bases from V and 0 from J, leaving 12 bases between them. There are 15 residues in the CDR3. The germline CDR1 and CDR2 sequences are MGHRA and YSYEKL.

This chain connects TRBV5-6 to TRBJ1-6, with D unresolved. With 4 bases removed from V and 4 bases from J, the gap between germline ends came to 18 bases. This CDR3 is 17 amino acids long. CDR1 is SGHDT, CDR2 YYEEEE, per germline. This CDR3 is CASSRSIMDPYNSPLHF. DNA for the CDR3: TGTGCCAGCAGCCGGTCGATAATGGATCCTTATAATTCACCCCTCCACTTT.

V gene TRBV6-5 combines with J gene TRBJ2-7; D might be TRBD1 or TRBD2, each matching 5 bases. V dropped 2 bases and J dropped 5 bases, with 16 bases sitting between them. Looked up from germline, CDR1 is MNHEY and CDR2 is SVGAGI. This CDR3 has 15 amino acids. In nucleotides, the CDR3 is TGTGCCAGCAGTTACGGGGCGGGCTCCACCAACGAGCAGTACTTC. Protein product: CASSYGAGSTNEQYF.

V usage is TRBV7-2 and J usage is TRBJ1-2; D possibly corresponds to TRBD1 (5 bases). CDR3 size: 15 residues. Deletions cut 0 bases from V and 4 bases from J, with 12 bases between. Germline lookup yields CDR1 SGHTA and CDR2 FQGNSA. CDR3 nucleotides: TGTGCCAGCAGCTTAGCGGGGCAGGGAGTCTATGGCTACACCTTC. Translated, it gives CASSLAGQGVYGYTF.

J is TRBJ2-1 and V is TRBV4-1; D gene unclear. The germline V gene has CDR1 MGHRA and CDR2 YSYEKL. Trimming left V 0 bases short and J 5 bases short, with 11 bases between. The CDR3 consists of 15 residues. The CDR3 coding sequence is TGCGCCAGCAGCCAAGATCGTTACCGGAACAATGAGCAGTTCTTC. Its translation: CASSQDRYRNNEQFF.

This clone is a singleton in its sample. The chain couples TRBV7-2 to TRBJ2-7; D gene uncertain. The germline V gene has CDR1 SGHTA and CDR2 FQGNSA. The ends were cut back, 1 base at V and 7 bases at J, with 5 bases in the middle. The CDR3 sequence is 11 residues long. In nucleotides, the CDR3 is TGTGCCAGCAGCTTAGGGGCAGAGCAGTACTTC. Translating it yields CASSLGAEQYF.

The chain is built from TRBV19 and TRBJ1-1; no firm D call. The CDR3 is 14 amino acids. Trimming cost V 5 bases and J 1 base, with 11 bases left between them. Germline V lookup: CDR1 LNHDA, CDR2 SQIVND (reference sequence). This CDR3 is CASSPRGANTEAFF. The CDR3 DNA reads as TGTGCCAGTAGTCCCCGTGGCGCGAACACTGAAGCTTTCTTT.

A word on this clone: Other nucleotide sequences from this sample produce the same CDR3. The J gene is TRBJ2-7, the V gene TRBV5-1; 7 bases fit TRBD1. The CDR3 runs 14 residues. The ends lost 4 bases at V and 4 bases at J; junction bases unmatched: 8. The germline gives CDR1 SGHRS, CDR2 YFSETQ. The CDR3 DNA reads TGCGCCAGCAGCCCCACAGGGGATCGGTACGAGCAGTACTTC. This gives the protein CASSPTGDRYEQYF.

V and J are TRBV28 and TRBJ2-7; unclear D gene. The length of the CDR3 is 14 residues. Germline V gene lookup returns CDR1 MDHEN and CDR2 SYDVKM. V shed 8 bases and J shed 3 bases, with 17 bases lying between them. CDR3 DNA sequence: TGTGCCAGCGGACCCACGAGGCTAAACTACGAGCAGTACTTC. It specifies CASGPTRLNYEQYF.

The chain joins TRBV2 to TRBJ2-4; 9 positions agree with TRBD1. The CDR3 runs to 15 residues. With V trimmed by 3 bases and J by 3 bases, 3 bases remained unmatched. Germline V gives CDR1 SNHLY, CDR2 FYNNEI. The CDR3 sequence: CASSDETGGKNIQYF. The CDR3 DNA follows: TGTGCCAGCAGTGATGAGACAGGGGGCAAAAACATTCAGTACTTC.

The gene calls are TRBV10-3 and TRBJ2-2; D gene unclear. This CDR3 region has 13 residues. V dropped 4 bases and J dropped 6 bases, with 9 bases sitting between them. Germline CDR1 ENHRY, CDR2 SYGVKD. CDR3 DNA sequence: TGTGCCATCAGTGGGGCAGGAGCCGGGGAGCTGTTTTTT. Protein: CAISGAGAGELFF.

The V gene is TRBV5-1, the J gene TRBJ1-1; 8 bases match TRBD1. This CDR3 has 13 amino acids. The ends lost 9 bases at V and 1 base at J; junction bases unmatched: 5. Germline V CDR1 and CDR2: SGHRS, YFSETQ. The CDR3 DNA is TGCGCCACCCGACAGGGGTCGAACACTGAAGCTTTCTTT. Its protein is CATRQGSNTEAFF.